This T cell receptor (beta chain) was profiled in a study of early stage breast cancer tumors (dated by TCRdb to the late 2010s). As for the study more broadly: Of the 15 to 20 invasive breast tumors, roughly eleven were found to be estrogen receptor-positive, progesterone receptor-positive and HER2-negative. Across all samples, 2,700,000 or so templates representing roughly 1 million unique clonotypes were detected. On average, each sample had 9 to 10-fold read coverage. Of the approximately 12 ER+/PR+/HER2- tumors, eight were classified as invasive ductal carcinomas and four as invasive lobular carcinomas. Here is what the overall study found, with its caveats: Enriched TCRB sequences shared across patients were found to be mostly commonly generated sequences that were unlikely to play an important role in the tumor microenvironment. Analysis by tumor subtype was prevented by the small cohort size. Repertoires from blood and normal breast were more alike than repertoires from blood and tumor, and in about 85% of the 16 patients, comparing each tissue with blood separated tumor from normal. Compared with adjacent normal breast tissue, tumors had about 2.5-fold higher T cell density and higher clonality. Sequencing bulk genomic DNA from unsorted cells could not capture chain pairing or functional markers like CD4, CD8 and FOXP3.

A remark on this clone: Its antigen is unknown. Base qualities were left out, and no much larger clone turns up one base away.

Reading the germline V gene gives CDR1 ENHRY and CDR2 SYGVKD. Including the terminal cysteine and phenylalanine, the CDR3 comprises 16 residues. The entry retains the CDR3 DNA only, 48 bases that are in frame from base 1. V loses 0 bases, J loses 6 bases, and the germline ends lie 15 bases apart. The study profiled bulk TCR beta-chain repertoires in matched peripheral blood, tumor and adjacent normal breast tissue taken from some 17 patients with early-stage breast cancer. Before surgery, roughly 5-11 mL of whole blood was collected into EDTA tubes and then processed within 2 hours. Peripheral blood mononuclear cells were isolated by Ficoll-Paque centrifugation in SepMate-50 tubes. PBMCs were cryopreserved in aliquots of roughly 1.9 to 4 million cells in approximately 90% FBS with about 10% DMSO and kept in liquid nitrogen. Genomic DNA was extracted with the Qiagen AllPrep DNA/RNA Mini kit. Each sample was amplified as two independent genomic DNA replicates: about 0.54 ug for blood and about 1.4 ug for tumor or normal breast. TCRB sequencing of genomic DNA was carried out with the ImmunoSeq Intro kit according to the manufacturer's instructions. Multiplex PCR was run for about 30 cycles using proprietary primers and spike-in control sequences for absolute quantification. Single-end 150-bp reads were used to sequence an 87-bp fragment covering the CDR3 and the flanking V and J genes. Seven samples, each with two replicates, were multiplexed per lane of an Illumina MiSeq using version 3.0 chemistry. In the original analysis: Raw data were processed by the vendor's proprietary pipeline, with both replicates merged into one result per sample. To define clonotypes, the study grouped productive rearrangements that shared the V-gene family, CDR3 amino acid sequence and J-gene segment. Clonality was calculated as 1 minus the normalized Shannon entropy (Pielou evenness) of TCRB abundances. T cell density was estimated as total templates divided by the number of input cells, with the number of input cells inferred from the DNA input amount. Recon with default parameters was used to estimate total repertoire diversity and clonality. Clonotypes with over 0.1% abundance in tumor and at least 32-fold higher abundance in tumor than in normal breast were defined as tumor-enriched. Drawn from immuneACCESS, this table holds only the in-frame rearrangements with V and J called that TCRdb kept. Clones are partly lost; checked studies trace under half to an unresolved V gene and leave the rest unexplained. The V and J calls and clone size come from that table; D and trimming were worked out from the DNA. The sample contains about 30,000 clones, approximately 76% of them found a single time. In total, the top ten clones hold around 34% of the sample.

The receptor comes from a person between 50 and 60 years old with breast cancer. The source material was blood. The chain couples TRBV10-3 to TRBJ2-1; the D gene is possibly TRBD1 or TRBD2, each agreeing over 5 bases. The DNA sequence follows: TGTGCCATCAGTGAGTCGAGATTCGGGGCGGGCAATGAGCAGTTCTTC. Its amino acids are CAISESRFGAGNEQFF.